This T cell receptor (beta chain) was identified during a study of cytomegalovirus exposure and HLA in healthy donors. Primers: 60 Vbeta forward and 13 Jbeta reverse. Repertoires were generated with immunoSEQ multiplex PCR, while TCRdb's copy carries only in-frame clones and drops some. The sample gives more than 110,000 clones, 75% of which show up once; about 6.4% is in the top ten. The receptor's source is a man in his thirties or forties in good health and CMV-seronegative. The specimen was PBMCs.

The CDR3 reads CASSVTVGRANEQFF. CDR3 nucleotide sequence: TGTGCCAGCAGCGTCACAGTGGGGAGGGCCAACGAGCAGTTCTTC. The V gene is TRBV9, the J gene TRBJ2-1, with TRBD2 identical over 7 bases. The CDR3 has 15 residues. CDR1 and CDR2 from the germline V gene are SGDLS and YYNGEE. The junction had 12 bases not matched to a gene; V was cut back by 2 bases and J by 10 bases.